The entry that follows covers one T cell receptor (beta chain) sequence. Its antigen specificity is not known. Per-nucleotide qualities are absent, and no much larger clonotype sits a single base away. CD4+ T cells from unexposed donors were collected before the COVID-19 pandemic (2011-2018). Following 10 days of culture, the EasySep CD4+ T cell isolation kit was used to isolate CD4+ T cells. Unexposed donor CD4+ T cells were tested for reactivity to SARS-CoV-2 S and N and four common cold coronavirus spike pools, as cell number allowed. Each well held 1.5 million to 2.5 million PBMCs cultured in IMDM containing around 4.9% human AB serum and 10 IU/ml IL-2. Half of the culture medium was replaced with fresh IL-2-containing medium on days 3 and 7. In general, every peptide culture condition was set up in three replicate wells. The leukapheresis product for the unexposed donors was obtained through commercial purchase. PBMCs were isolated from leukapheresis product or whole blood by Ficoll-Paque PLUS gradient centrifugation. PBMCs were either cryopreserved at -140°C or used fresh in the expansion assay. The QIAamp Micro DNA Kit was used to extract genomic DNA from the CD4+ T cells.

The data were taken from a study of CD4 T cells in relation to SARS-CoV-2 and coronaviruses listed by TCRdb under 2021. Context from the whole study: In the ViraFEST assay, PBMCs were grown with antigen for nine to eleven days, and TCR beta CDR3s were then sequenced to identify antigen-specific clonal expansions. An HIV-1 Nef peptide pool or a culture without peptide was used as the negative reference condition. Shared crossreactive spike epitopes were mapped to their HLA restriction using patient-derived lymphoblastoid cell lines. The study assessed, at the TCR clonotype level, memory CD4+ T cell crossreactivity between SARS-CoV-2 and common cold coronavirus spike proteins. The Adaptive Biotechnologies TCR-sequencing kit was used to sequence samples from a few pre-COVID donors and the naive versus memory experiments, whereas other data were Illumina-based. For other donors in the study, expansion assays were sequenced with a different, Illumina-based TCR-beta assay.

Library preparation used the immunoSEQ multiplex PCR assay. In the paper's pipeline: During preprocessing, nonproductive sequences were removed, along with CDR3s that did not begin with C, did not end with F or W, or were shorter than 7 amino acids. The MANAFEST web app identified antigen-specific clonotypes based on expansion compared with the reference and other culture wells. A clone was considered positive if significant expansion relative to the reference culture was observed in 2 of 3 replicate wells at an FDR below 0.05. For a clone to be considered positive, significant expansion relative to all other tandem wells and an odds ratio above 5 were also required. Pairwise Levenshtein distance, computed with the stringdist R package after three terminal residues were trimmed from each end, was used as the measure of CDR3 homology. TCRdb took over this immuneACCESS table, retaining in-frame rearrangements with V and J assigned. Such tables are incomplete; in checked studies, under half of the missing clones stem from an unresolved V gene, and the remainder is unexplained. V and J calls and clone size are those listed in that table; D and trimming were worked out from the DNA. This sample is represented by about 19,000 clones; over 70% of them were singletons. Around 23% of the sample is in the top ten clones.

On the study overall, not on this receptor specifically: Memory CD4+ clonotypes crossrecognizing SARS-CoV-2 and at least one common cold coronavirus spike were found in around 65% of donors. Because the crossreactivity analysis focused on spike protein, crossreactivity against other viral proteins was not assessed. Significantly weaker SARS-CoV-2-driven expansion was shown by crossreactive clones than by monoreactive clones, consistent with antigenic imprinting. Because no donor provided both pre-pandemic and post-infection samples, tracing the source of pre-existing responses was limited. The study was limited by small numbers of patients and tested TCRs.

Looking up the germline V gene (reference sequence) yields CDR1 SEHNR and CDR2 FQNEAQ. V is shortened by 5 bases, J by 4 bases, and the region joining them spans 13 bases. Including the terminal cysteine and phenylalanine, the CDR3 comprises 14 residues. Here the CDR3 DNA is all that survives: 42 bases in frame from base 1. The sequence came from a human donor in good health. In this chain, TRBV7-9 is recombined with TRBJ2-3; D gene: possibly TRBD1, on 5 matching bases. Input material: CD4+ T cells from PBMCs, cultured in vitro. Read as DNA, the sequence is TGTGCCAGCAGCCTAGGCCAGGGCCCAGATACGCAGTATTTT. Its coded protein is CASSLGQGPDTQYF.